This paragraph reports one T cell receptor beta chain. This entry comes from a study of shared clonotypes between healthy human individuals. From germline, CDR1 is SGHRS and CDR2 YFSETQ. The CDR3 contains 16 residues. Between the trimmed V and J ends, which lost 0 bases and 3 bases, there was a span of 13 bases. At a deep level, the assay was run. Sequenced by immunoSEQ multiplex PCR; TCRdb stores in-frame clones only, minus some. Among millions of clones listed, just over 90% were seen once. The donors were all Caucasian adults (living in Nashville, Tennessee). CD4+ cells underwent separation, giving CD45RA+ naive and CD45RA-negative memory subsets.

The V call is TRBV5-1, the J call TRBJ1-3; D possibly corresponds to TRBD1 (5 bases). Source material: naive CD4+ T cells sorted from blood. Subset reported: CD45RA+ positively selected. This receptor was taken from a man between 18 and 35 years old in good health. DNA of the CDR3: TGCGCCAGCAGCTTGGGGGGGTCCGAAGTTGGAAACACCATATATTTT. Protein sequence: CASSLGGSEVGNTIYF. Supplemented by reference TRBV5-1 and TRBJ1-3, the full variable domain reads KAGVTQTPRYLIKTRGQQVTLSCSPISGHRSVSWYQQTPGQGLQFLFEYFSETQRNKGNFPGRFSGRQFSNSRSEMNVSTLELGDSALYLCASSLGGSEVGNTIYFGEGSWLTVV.